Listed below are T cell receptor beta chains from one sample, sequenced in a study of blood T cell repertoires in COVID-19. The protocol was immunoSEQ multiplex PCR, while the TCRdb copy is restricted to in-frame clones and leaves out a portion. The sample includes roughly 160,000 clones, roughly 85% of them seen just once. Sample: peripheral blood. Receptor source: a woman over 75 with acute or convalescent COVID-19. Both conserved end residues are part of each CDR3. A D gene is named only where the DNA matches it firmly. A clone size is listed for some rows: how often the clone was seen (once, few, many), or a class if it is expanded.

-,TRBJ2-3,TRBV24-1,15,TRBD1,CATSDLTGGPDTQYF,TGTGCCACCAGTGATTTAACAGGGGGGCCAGATACGCAGTATTTT
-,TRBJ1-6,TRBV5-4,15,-,CASSMGPADNSPLHF,TGTGCCAGCAGCATGGGACCGGCGGATAATTCACCCCTCCACTTT
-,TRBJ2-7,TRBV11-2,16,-,CASSFPSTGSSYEQYF,TGTGCCAGCAGCTTCCCTTCGACAGGATCTTCCTACGAGCAGTACTTC
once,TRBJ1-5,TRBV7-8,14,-,CASSLDSRGQPQHF,TGTGCCAGCAGTTTGGACAGTCGGGGTCAGCCCCAGCATTTT
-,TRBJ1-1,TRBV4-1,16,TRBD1,CASSQVLQGASTEAFF,TGCGCCAGCAGCCAAGTTCTCCAGGGGGCGAGCACTGAAGCTTTCTTT
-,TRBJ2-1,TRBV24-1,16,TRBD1,CATSDPGTGYYNEQFF,TGTGCCACCAGTGACCCTGGGACAGGCTACTACAATGAGCAGTTCTTC
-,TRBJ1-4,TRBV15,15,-,CATSGTGRRDEKLFF,TGTGCCACCAGCGGAACAGGGAGACGAGATGAAAAACTGTTTTTT
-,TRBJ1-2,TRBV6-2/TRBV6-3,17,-,CASSTPRGRRTNSGYTF,TGTGCCAGCAGCACACCCCGGGGCAGGAGGACTAACTCTGGCTACACCTTC
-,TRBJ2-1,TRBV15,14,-,CATSRRGRGNEQFF,TGTGCCACCAGCAGACGCGGGCGGGGAAATGAGCAGTTCTTC
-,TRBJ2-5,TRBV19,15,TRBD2,CASSGTSLIQETQYF,TGTGCCAGTAGTGGGACTAGCCTGATCCAAGAGACCCAGTACTTC
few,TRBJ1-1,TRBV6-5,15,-,CASSITRGLNTEAFF,TGTGCCAGCAGCATTACCAGGGGACTGAACACTGAAGCTTTCTTT
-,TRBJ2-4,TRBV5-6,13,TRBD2,CASSLASGRLQYF,TGTGCCAGCAGCCTAGCGAGCGGGAGACTTCAGTACTTC
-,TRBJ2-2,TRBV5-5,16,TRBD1,CASSLGTGANTGELFF,TGTGCCAGCAGCTTGGGGACAGGGGCGAACACCGGGGAGCTGTTTTTT
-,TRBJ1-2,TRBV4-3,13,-,CASSPRPGSGYTF,TGCGCCAGCAGCCCCAGACCAGGGTCCGGCTACACCTTC
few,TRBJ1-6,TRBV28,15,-,CASRATGSLLSPLHF,TGTGCCAGCAGGGCGACAGGTTCCCTATTGTCGCCCCTCCACTTT
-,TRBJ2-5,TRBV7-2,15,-,CASSPRGGSQETQYF,TGTGCCAGCAGCCCCCGGGGTGGGAGTCAAGAGACCCAGTACTTC
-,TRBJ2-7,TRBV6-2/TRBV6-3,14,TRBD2,CASSLLAGAAEQYF,TGTGCCAGCAGCCTTCTAGCGGGAGCCGCCGAGCAGTACTTC
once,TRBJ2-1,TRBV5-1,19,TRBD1,CASSSAGTGVSSSYNEQFF,TGCGCCAGCAGCTCCGCCGGGACAGGGGTATCGAGCTCCTACAATGAGCAGTTCTTC
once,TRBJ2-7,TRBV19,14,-,CASSIKASSYEQYF,TGTGCCAGTAGTATAAAAGCGAGCTCCTACGAGCAGTACTTC
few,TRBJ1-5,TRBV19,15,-,CASSPPGGSNQPQHF,TGTGCCAGTAGTCCCCCGGGGGGGAGCAATCAGCCCCAGCATTTT
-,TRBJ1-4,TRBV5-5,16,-,CASSLAIQGGNEKLFF,TGTGCCAGCAGCTTGGCCATCCAGGGAGGGAATGAAAAACTGTTTTTT
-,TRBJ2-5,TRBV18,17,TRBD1,CASSTPLRAGGRETQYF,TGTGCCAGCTCAACGCCACTCCGGGCAGGGGGCAGAGAGACCCAGTACTTC
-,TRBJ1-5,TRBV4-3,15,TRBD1,CASSQVTGVYQPQHF,TGCGCCAGCAGCCAAGTAACAGGGGTTTACCAGCCCCAGCATTTT
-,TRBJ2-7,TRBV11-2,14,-,CASSLVSGYYEQYF,TGTGCCAGCAGCTTAGTTAGCGGCTACTACGAGCAGTACTTC
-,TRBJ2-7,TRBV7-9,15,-,CASGFARDRSYEQYF,TGTGCCAGCGGTTTCGCGCGGGACCGCTCCTACGAGCAGTACTTC
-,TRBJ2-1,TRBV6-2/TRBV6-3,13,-,CASSYGQINEQFF,TGTGCCAGCAGTTACGGACAGATCAATGAGCAGTTCTTC
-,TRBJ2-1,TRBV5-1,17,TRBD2,CASSYGLAGARYNEQFF,TGCGCCAGCAGCTACGGACTAGCGGGAGCCCGCTACAATGAGCAGTTCTTC
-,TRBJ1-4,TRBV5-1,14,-,CASSSNTRVEKLFF,TGCGCCAGCAGCTCGAACACCCGGGTGGAAAAACTGTTTTTT
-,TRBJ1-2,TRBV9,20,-,CASSAKTKQGYLSLNYGYTF,TGTGCCAGCAGCGCCAAAACGAAACAGGGCTACTTATCGCTTAACTATGGCTACACCTTC
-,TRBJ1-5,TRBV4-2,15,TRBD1,CASSQDGDRAQPQHF,TGTGCCAGCAGCCAAGACGGGGACAGGGCTCAGCCCCAGCATTTT
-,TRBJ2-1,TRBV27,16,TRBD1,CASTTRQGATFNEQFF,TGTGCCAGCACCACGAGACAGGGGGCTACGTTCAATGAGCAGTTCTTC
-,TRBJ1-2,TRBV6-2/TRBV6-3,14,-,CASSRSGTTYGYTF,TGTGCCAGCAGTCGGAGCGGGACGACTTATGGCTACACCTTC
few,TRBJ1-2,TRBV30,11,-,CAWGRNYGYTF,TGTGCCTGGGGGAGGAACTATGGCTACACCTTC
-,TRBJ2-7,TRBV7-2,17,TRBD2,CASSLAATSGKIYEQYF,TGTGCCAGCAGCTTAGCTGCGACTAGCGGGAAGATTTACGAGCAGTACTTC
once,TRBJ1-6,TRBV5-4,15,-,CASSPDPGINSPLHF,TGTGCCAGCAGCCCGGATCCAGGGATTAATTCACCCCTCCACTTT
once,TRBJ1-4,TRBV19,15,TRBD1,CASTNLRGPGEKLFF,TGTGCCAGTACCAACCTCAGGGGGCCCGGAGAAAAACTGTTTTTT
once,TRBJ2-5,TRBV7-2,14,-,CASSLRRAQETQYF,TGTGCCAGCAGCTTAAGGCGGGCTCAAGAGACCCAGTACTTC